Listed here are 11 T cell receptor beta chains from one sample, sequenced in a study of blood T cell repertoires in COVID-19. Assay used: immunoSEQ multiplex PCR; TCRdb lists only in-frame clones, some missing. The sample lists over 65,000 clones, 80% to 90% occurring once. Sequencing was carried out using peripheral blood. The receptors were sampled from a human donor in a cohort sampled during active COVID-19.

This chain joins TRBV11-2 and TRBJ2-5, with TRBD1 matching 7 bases. V lost 5 bases, J lost 4 bases, and 7 bases stayed unmatched. The germline V gene encodes CDR1 SGHAT and CDR2 FQNNGV. The CDR3 covers 14 residues. The CDR3: CASSQTGFLETQYF. CDR3 nucleotides: TGTGCCAGCAGCCAGACAGGGTTCTTAGAGACCCAGTACTTC.

The V gene is TRBV27, the J gene TRBJ1-1; D may be TRBD1 (6 bases). The V end lost 2 bases, the J end lost 2 bases, and 9 bases lay between the germline ends. The CDR3 is made up of 14 amino acids. Germline V gives CDR1 MNHEY, CDR2 SMNVEV (reference sequence). The DNA for the CDR3 is TGTGCCAGCAGTTTAGCAGGGGATAACACTGAAGCTTTCTTT. As protein: CASSLAGDNTEAFF.

This clone was recorded a few times. The chain links TRBV4-1 to TRBJ1-3; no definite D call. This CDR3 region has 13 residues. Germline lookup yields CDR1 MGHRA and CDR2 YSYEKL. Trimming cost V 4 bases and J 3 bases, with 7 bases left between them. The CDR3 sequence: CASSPLRGNTIYF. The CDR3 DNA sequence: TGCGCCAGCAGCCCCCTCCGTGGAAACACCATATATTTT.

DNA of the CDR3: TGTGCCAGCAGCCACCGACTAGCGGGAGGCCCTGGTAATGAGCAGTTCTTC. As protein: CASSHRLAGGPGNEQFF. This chain joins TRBV9 and TRBJ2-1; TRBD2 agrees at 13 bases. CDR3 size: 17 residues. The germline V gene has CDR1 SGDLS and CDR2 YYNGEE. V lost 4 bases to trimming and J lost 7 bases; unmatched junction nucleotides: 11.

This rearrangement joins TRBV3-1 (or the pseudogene TRBV3-2) to TRBJ2-1, with D perhaps TRBD2 (6 bases). This CDR3 has 16 residues. Germline V gene data show CDR1 as LGHDT and CDR2 as YNNKEL (reference sequence). Trimming pared 3 bases from V and 4 bases from J, leaving 16 bases between. DNA for the CDR3: TGTGCCAGCAGCCAGGTAACTAGCAGCCCTTACAATGAGCAGTTCTTC. Amino acids: CASSQVTSSPYNEQFF.

This clone occurred a few times. V gene TRBV28 combines with J gene TRBJ2-7; perhaps TRBD1 as D (6 bases). Between the trimmed V and J ends, which lost 5 bases and 0 bases, there was a span of 17 bases. CDR3 length: 16 amino acids. Germline values: CDR1 MDHEN, CDR2 SYDVKM. CDR3 sequence: CASSLPGAPVSYEQYF. The CDR3 DNA reads as TGTGCCAGCAGTCTACCAGGGGCCCCGGTCTCCTACGAGCAGTACTTC.

The rearrangement links TRBV28 to TRBJ2-4, with TRBD1 matching over 7 bases. The junction had 17 bases not matched to a gene; V was cut back by 2 bases and J by 7 bases. This CDR3 is built from 18 residues. The germline V gene has CDR1 MDHEN and CDR2 SYDVKM. The CDR3 protein is CASSLTPSDRGLINIQYF. The CDR3, as DNA: TGTGCCAGCAGTTTAACCCCGAGTGATAGGGGGCTTATCAACATTCAGTACTTC.

This chain connects TRBV7-2 to TRBJ2-3; TRBD2 matches 10 bases. There are 13 residues in the CDR3. After removal of 8 bases from V and 4 bases from J, the junction contained 3 bases not matched to a gene. Germline V CDR1 and CDR2: SGHTA, FQGNSA. CDR3 residues: CASSSGSSDTQYF. CDR3 DNA sequence: TGTGCCAGCTCTAGCGGGAGTTCAGATACGCAGTATTTT.

The rearrangement uses TRBV24-1 and TRBJ2-1, with a weak D call TRBD1 (5 bases). The V end lost 4 bases, the J end lost 6 bases, and 15 bases lay between the germline ends. Per the germline V gene, CDR1 is KGHDR and CDR2 is SFDVKD. The CDR3 is 15 amino acids. CDR3 nucleotides: TGTGCCACCAGTGAAGCAGGGCTACGGTTCAATGAGCAGTTCTTC. Translation: CATSEAGLRFNEQFF.

This clone was seen a few times. The chain links TRBV7-9 to TRBJ2-1; TRBD2 aligns across 8 bases. CDR1 SEHNR and CDR2 FQNEAQ come from the germline V gene (reference sequence). V trimming: 3 bases; J trimming: 1 base; junction bases outside the gene matches: 8. CDR3 length: 17 amino acids. The CDR3 nucleotides are TGTGCCAGCAGCTTTAAAAGCGGGGGTGGTTCCTACAATGAGCAGTTCTTC. Protein sequence: CASSFKSGGGSYNEQFF.

This chain joins TRBV28 and TRBJ1-2; D uncertain. This CDR3 comprises 13 residues. Trimming cost V 7 bases and J 4 bases, with 13 bases left between them. Germline loops: CDR1 MDHEN, CDR2 SYDVKM. CDR3 sequence reads: CASIRQGTYGYTF. The CDR3 DNA follows: TGTGCCAGCATCCGACAAGGAACCTATGGCTACACCTTC.